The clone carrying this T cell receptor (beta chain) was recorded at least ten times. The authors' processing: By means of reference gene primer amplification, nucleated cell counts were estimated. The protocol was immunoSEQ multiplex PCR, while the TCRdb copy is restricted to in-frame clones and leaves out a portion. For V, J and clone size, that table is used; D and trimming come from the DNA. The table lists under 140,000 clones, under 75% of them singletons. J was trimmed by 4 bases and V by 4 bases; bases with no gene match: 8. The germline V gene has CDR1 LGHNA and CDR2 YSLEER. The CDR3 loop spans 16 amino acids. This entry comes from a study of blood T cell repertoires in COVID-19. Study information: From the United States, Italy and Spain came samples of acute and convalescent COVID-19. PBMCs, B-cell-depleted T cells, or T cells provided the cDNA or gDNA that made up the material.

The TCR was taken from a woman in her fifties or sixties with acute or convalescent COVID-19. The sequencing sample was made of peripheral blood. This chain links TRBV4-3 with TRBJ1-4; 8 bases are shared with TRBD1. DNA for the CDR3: TGCGCCAGCAGCCCCGCCGGGACAGGCTTTAATGAAAAACTGTTTTTT. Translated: CASSPAGTGFNEKLFF.